The 5 T cell receptor beta chains listed next were all sequenced from one sample in a study of CD8 T cell repertoires and HIV-1 epitope variants (dated by TCRdb to the early 2020s). No antigen has been assigned to these receptors. Preparation of the library involved the immunoSEQ multiplex PCR assay. TCRdb stores this immuneACCESS table with in-frame sequences only. Part of the clones is absent; in the studies checked, under half of the shortfall reflects unresolved V genes, and no reason is known for the rest. The table for this sample lists about 5,600 clones; approximately 62% of them were counted only once. Jointly, the top ten make up roughly two fifths of the sample. The sequenced sample was cultured CD8+ T cells derived from PBMCs. Receptor source: a male donor with HIV.

Of note for this clone: Its ends do not fully match the called genes, so a read error is possible. The chain is built from TRBV13 and TRBJ2-7, with 11 positions matching TRBD1. There are 14 residues in the CDR3. The V gene's germline CDR1 is PRHDT and CDR2 FYEKMQ (reference sequence). The CDR3 bases are TGTGCCAGCAGCCACGGACAGGGGGCCTACGAGCGGTACTTC. The encoded protein is CASSHGQGAYERYF. The variable domain in full, completed from reference TRBV13 and TRBJ2-7, reads AAGVIQSPRHLIKEKRETATLKCYPIPRHDTVYWYQQGPGQDPQFLISFYEKMQSDKGSIPDRFSAQQFSDYHSELNMSSLELGDSALYFCASSHGQGAYERYFGPGTRLTVT.

V usage is TRBV6-4 and J usage is TRBJ2-1; 8 bases fit TRBD1. The CDR3 has 16 residues. Looked up from germline, CDR1 is MRHNA and CDR2 is SNTAGT. The V segment lost 0 bases and the J segment 4 bases; nucleotides outside the gene matches: 5. The CDR3 region is CASSDSDRGQYNEQFF. DNA of the CDR3: TGTGCCAGCAGTGACTCAGACAGGGGACAGTACAATGAGCAGTTCTTC.

Here the CDR3 DNA reads TGTGCCAGCAGTGGGCCTAGAGATACGCAGTATTTT. Translating it yields CASSGPRDTQYF. This rearrangement joins TRBV25-1 to TRBJ2-3, with D uncertain. The CDR3 loop spans 12 amino acids. From germline, CDR1 is MGHDK and CDR2 SYGVNS. V lost 4 bases and J 5 bases, leaving 7 bases between the germline ends. Combining the CDR3 with reference TRBV25-1 and TRBJ2-3 gives the whole variable domain EADIYQTPRYLVIGTGKKITLECSQTMGHDKMYWYQQDPGMELHLIHYSYGVNSTEKGDLSSESTVSRIRTEHFPLTLESARPSHTSQYLCASSGPRDTQYFGPGTRLTVL.

The chain employs TRBV28 and TRBJ2-4, with no clear D. The CDR3 is 13 residues long. Germline V gives CDR1 MDHEN, CDR2 SYDVKM. Trimming removed 2 bases at V and 6 bases at J, with 8 bases between. DNA of the CDR3: TGTGCCAGCAGTTTAAAGAGAATAAACATTCAGTACTTC. It translates to CASSLKRINIQYF.

CDR3 residues: CASSLGGWEQYF. The CDR3 nucleotides are TGTGCCAGCAGCTTGGGAGGCTGGGAGCAGTACTTC. This chain links TRBV5-6 with TRBJ2-7; D gene unclear. This CDR3 region has 12 residues. V lost 0 bases, J lost 7 bases, and 8 bases lay in between. In germline, CDR1 is SGHDT, CDR2 YYEEEE.